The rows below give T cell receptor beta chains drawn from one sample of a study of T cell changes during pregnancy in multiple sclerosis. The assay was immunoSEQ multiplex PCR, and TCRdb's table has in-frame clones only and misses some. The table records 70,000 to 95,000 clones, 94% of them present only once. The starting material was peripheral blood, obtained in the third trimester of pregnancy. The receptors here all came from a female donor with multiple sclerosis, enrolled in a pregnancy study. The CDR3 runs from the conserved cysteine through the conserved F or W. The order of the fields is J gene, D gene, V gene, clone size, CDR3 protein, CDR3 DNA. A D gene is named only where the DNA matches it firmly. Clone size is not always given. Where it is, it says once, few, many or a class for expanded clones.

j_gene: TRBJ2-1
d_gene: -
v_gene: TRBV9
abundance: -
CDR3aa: CASSVAVSGVYEQFF
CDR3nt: TGTGCCAGCAGCGTAGCAGTGTCGGGAGTTTATGAGCAGTTCTTC

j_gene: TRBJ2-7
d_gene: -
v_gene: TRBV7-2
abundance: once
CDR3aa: CASSLEFLREQYF
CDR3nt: TGTGCCAGCAGCTTAGAATTCCTCCGGGAGCAGTACTTC

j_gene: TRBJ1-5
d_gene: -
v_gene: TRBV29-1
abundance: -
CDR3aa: CSVGQNSNQPQHF
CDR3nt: TGCAGCGTAGGACAGAATAGCAATCAGCCCCAGCATTTT

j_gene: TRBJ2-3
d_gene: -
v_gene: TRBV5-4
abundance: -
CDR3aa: CASSLGGAGDTQYF
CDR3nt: TGTGCCAGCAGCTTGGGCGGGGCGGGGGATACGCAGTATTTT

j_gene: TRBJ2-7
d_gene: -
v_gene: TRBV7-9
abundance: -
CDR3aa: CASSPRDGLTYEQYF
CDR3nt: TGTGCCAGCAGCCCAAGGGACGGACTAACCTACGAGCAGTACTTC

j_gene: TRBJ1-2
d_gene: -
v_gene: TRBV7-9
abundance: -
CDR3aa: CASSSAGSSYGYTF
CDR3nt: TGTGCCAGCAGCTCTGCGGGGAGTAGCTATGGCTACACCTTC

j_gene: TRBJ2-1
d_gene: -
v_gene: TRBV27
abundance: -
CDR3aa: CASRNGEAIYNEQFF
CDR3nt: TGTGCCAGCCGGAACGGAGAAGCAATATACAATGAGCAGTTCTTC

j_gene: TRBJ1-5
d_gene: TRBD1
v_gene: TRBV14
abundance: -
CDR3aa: CASSQDLGTGESNQPQHF
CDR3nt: TGTGCCAGCAGCCAAGATCTGGGGACAGGGGAGTCTAATCAGCCCCAGCATTTT

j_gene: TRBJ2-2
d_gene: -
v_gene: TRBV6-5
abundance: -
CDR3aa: CASSLQALDTGELFF
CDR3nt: TGTGCCAGCAGTTTACAGGCATTGGACACCGGGGAGCTGTTTTTT

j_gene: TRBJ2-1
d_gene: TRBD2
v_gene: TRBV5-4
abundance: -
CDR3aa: CASSAGLAGVREQFF
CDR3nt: TGTGCCAGCAGCGCCGGACTAGCGGGAGTCCGTGAGCAGTTCTTC

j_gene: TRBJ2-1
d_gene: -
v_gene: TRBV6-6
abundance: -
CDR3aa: CASRPRTEFFYNEQFF
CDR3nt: TGTGCCAGCAGACCCCGAACAGAGTTTTTCTACAATGAGCAGTTCTTC

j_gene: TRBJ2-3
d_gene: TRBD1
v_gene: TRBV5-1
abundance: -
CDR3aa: CASSLGQGSTDTQYF
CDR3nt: TGCGCCAGCAGCTTGGGACAGGGGAGCACAGATACGCAGTATTTT

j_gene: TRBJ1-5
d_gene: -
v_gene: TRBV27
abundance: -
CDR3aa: CASSRQVNQPQHF
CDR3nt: TGTGCCAGCAGCCGACAGGTGAATCAGCCCCAGCATTTT

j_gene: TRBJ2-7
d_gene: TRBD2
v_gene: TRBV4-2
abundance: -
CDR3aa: CASSQATSGNYEQYF
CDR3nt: TGTGCCAGCAGCCAAGCCACTAGCGGGAACTACGAGCAGTACTTC

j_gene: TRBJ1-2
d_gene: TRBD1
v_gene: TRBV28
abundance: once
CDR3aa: CASSLQGGQARLNYGYTF
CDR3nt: TGTGCCAGCAGTTTACAGGGGGGACAGGCGCGTCTCAACTATGGCTACACCTTC

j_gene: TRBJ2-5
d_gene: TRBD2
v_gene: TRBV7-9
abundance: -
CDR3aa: CASLGGRAEETQYF
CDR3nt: TGTGCCAGCCTAGGAGGGAGGGCCGAAGAGACCCAGTACTTC

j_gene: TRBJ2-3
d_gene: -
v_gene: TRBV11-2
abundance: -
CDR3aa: CASSLDGAATDTQYF
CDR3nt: TGTGCCAGCAGCTTAGACGGAGCTGCCACAGATACGCAGTATTTT

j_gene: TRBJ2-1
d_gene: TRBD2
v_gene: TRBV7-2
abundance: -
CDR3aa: CASSFTGRAPYNEQFF
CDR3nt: TGTGCCAGCAGCTTCACCGGGAGGGCCCCCTACAATGAGCAGTTCTTC

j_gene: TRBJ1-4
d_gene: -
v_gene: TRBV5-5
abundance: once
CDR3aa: CASSPLRNEKLFF
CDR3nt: TGTGCCAGCAGCCCCCTGAGGAATGAAAAACTGTTTTTT

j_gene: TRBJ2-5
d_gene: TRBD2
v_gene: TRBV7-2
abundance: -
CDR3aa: CASSYGTSGSWYF
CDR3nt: TGTGCCAGCAGCTACGGGACTAGCGGTAGCTGGTACTTC

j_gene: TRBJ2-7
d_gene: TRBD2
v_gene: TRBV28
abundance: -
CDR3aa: CASSFHLAELTYEQYF
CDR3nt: TGTGCCAGCAGTTTTCATCTAGCGGAGCTAACCTACGAGCAGTACTTC

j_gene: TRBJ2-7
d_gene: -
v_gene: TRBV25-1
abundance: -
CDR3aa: CASRGDSSLYEQYF
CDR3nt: TGTGCCAGCCGAGGAGACAGTTCACTTTACGAGCAGTACTTC

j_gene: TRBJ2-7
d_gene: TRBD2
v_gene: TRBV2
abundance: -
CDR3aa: CASSGRTSGREGEQYF
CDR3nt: TGTGCCAGCAGCGGACGTACTAGCGGGAGGGAGGGCGAGCAGTACTTC

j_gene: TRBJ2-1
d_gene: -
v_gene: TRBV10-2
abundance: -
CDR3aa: CASSESAEPYNEQFF
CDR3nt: TGCGCCAGCAGTGAGTCAGCGGAACCCTACAATGAGCAGTTCTTC

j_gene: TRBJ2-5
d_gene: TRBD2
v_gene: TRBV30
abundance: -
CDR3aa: CAWTPRGGGEETQYF
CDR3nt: TGTGCCTGGACCCCTCGGGGGGGAGGCGAAGAGACCCAGTACTTC

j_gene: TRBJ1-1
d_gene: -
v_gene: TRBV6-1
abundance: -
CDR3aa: CASPNPGVNTEAFF
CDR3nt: TGTGCCAGCCCAAACCCGGGGGTAAACACTGAAGCTTTCTTT

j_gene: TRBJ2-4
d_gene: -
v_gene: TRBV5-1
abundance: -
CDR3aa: CASRYSSGAGTKNIQYF
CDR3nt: TGCGCCAGCAGATATAGTTCCGGGGCGGGAACCAAAAACATTCAGTACTTC

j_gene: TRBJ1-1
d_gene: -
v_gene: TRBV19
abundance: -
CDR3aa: CASSTTYRGRRREAFF
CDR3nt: TGTGCCAGTAGTACCACCTATAGGGGCCGACGACGCGAAGCTTTCTTT

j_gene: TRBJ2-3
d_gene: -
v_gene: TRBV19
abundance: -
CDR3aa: CASSLGRGFGDTQYF
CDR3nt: TGTGCCAGCTCCTTGGGGCGGGGCTTCGGGGATACGCAGTATTTT

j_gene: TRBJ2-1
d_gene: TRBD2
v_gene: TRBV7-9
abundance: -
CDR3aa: CASSLELAAYNEQFF
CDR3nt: TGTGCCAGCAGCTTAGAACTAGCGGCCTACAATGAGCAGTTCTTC

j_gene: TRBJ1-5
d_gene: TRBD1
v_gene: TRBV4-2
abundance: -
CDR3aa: CASSHIDRDGQPQHF
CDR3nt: TGTGCCAGCAGCCACATTGACAGGGACGGTCAGCCCCAGCATTTT

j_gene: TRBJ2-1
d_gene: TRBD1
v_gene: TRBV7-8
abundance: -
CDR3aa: CASSSRTGYTTSTFF
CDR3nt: TGTGCCAGCAGCTCCAGGACAGGGTATACGACCAGCACCTTCTTC

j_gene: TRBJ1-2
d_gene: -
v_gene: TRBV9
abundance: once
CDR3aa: CASSPSRGERNGYTF
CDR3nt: TGTGCCAGCAGCCCGAGCCGGGGGGAGAGAAATGGCTACACCTTC

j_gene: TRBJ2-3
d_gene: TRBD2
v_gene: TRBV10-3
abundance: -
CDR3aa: CAISELAGGKSGTDTQYF
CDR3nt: TGTGCCATCAGTGAACTAGCGGGAGGGAAGTCTGGCACAGATACGCAGTATTTT

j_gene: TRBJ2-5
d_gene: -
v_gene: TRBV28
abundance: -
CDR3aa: CASSLGLEQETQYF
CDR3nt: TGTGCCAGCAGTTTGGGACTGGAGCAAGAGACCCAGTACTTC

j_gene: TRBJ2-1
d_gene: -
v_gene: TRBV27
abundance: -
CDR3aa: CASSSLGRSYNEQFF
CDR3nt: TGTGCCAGCAGTTCACTAGGGAGGTCCTACAATGAGCAGTTCTTC

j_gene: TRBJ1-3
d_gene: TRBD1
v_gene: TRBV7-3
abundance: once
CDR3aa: CASSTGGPGNTIYF
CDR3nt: TGTGCCAGCAGCACAGGGGGGCCTGGAAACACCATATATTTT

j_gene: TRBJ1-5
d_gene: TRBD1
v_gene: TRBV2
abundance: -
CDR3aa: CASSAATGDQPQHF
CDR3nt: TGTGCCAGCAGTGCCGCCACAGGGGATCAGCCCCAGCATTTT

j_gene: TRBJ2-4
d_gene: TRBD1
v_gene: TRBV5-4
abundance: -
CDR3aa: CASSSQGAAKNIQYF
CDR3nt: TGTGCCAGCAGCTCACAGGGGGCCGCCAAAAACATTCAGTACTTC

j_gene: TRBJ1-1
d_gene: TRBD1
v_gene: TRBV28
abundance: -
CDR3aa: CASRSYRGNTEAFF
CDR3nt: TGTGCCAGCAGGTCTTACAGGGGGAACACTGAAGCTTTCTTT

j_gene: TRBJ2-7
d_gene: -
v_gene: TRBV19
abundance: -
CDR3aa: CARNCSGDSAYEQYF
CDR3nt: TGTGCCAGAAATTGCTCGGGGGACTCAGCCTACGAGCAGTACTTC

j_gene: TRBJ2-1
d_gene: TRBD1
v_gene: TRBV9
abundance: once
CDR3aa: CASSPRTGGYNEQFF
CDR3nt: TGTGCCAGCAGCCCCCGGACAGGGGGCTACAATGAGCAGTTCTTC

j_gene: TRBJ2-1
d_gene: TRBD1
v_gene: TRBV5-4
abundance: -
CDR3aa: CASSLYVGTGYNEQFF
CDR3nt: TGTGCCAGCAGCTTGTATGTAGGGACAGGGTACAATGAGCAGTTCTTC

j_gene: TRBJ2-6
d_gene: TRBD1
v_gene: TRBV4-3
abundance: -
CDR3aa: CASSQAPLTGYGANVLTF
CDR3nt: TGCGCCAGCAGCCAAGCCCCGCTGACAGGGTATGGGGCCAACGTCCTGACTTTC

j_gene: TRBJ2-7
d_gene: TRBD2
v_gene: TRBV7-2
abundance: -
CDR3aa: CASSQTSGGTYEQYF
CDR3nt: TGTGCCAGCAGCCAGACTAGCGGGGGAACCTACGAGCAGTACTTC

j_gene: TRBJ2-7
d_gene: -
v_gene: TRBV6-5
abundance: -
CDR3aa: CASSYSTGEGYEQYF
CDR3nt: TGTGCCAGCAGTTACTCCACGGGTGAGGGCTACGAGCAGTACTTC

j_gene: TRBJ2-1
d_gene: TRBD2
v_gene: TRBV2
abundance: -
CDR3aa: CASSEGTSGTNEQFF
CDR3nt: TGTGCCAGCAGTGAAGGGACTAGCGGGACCAATGAGCAGTTCTTC

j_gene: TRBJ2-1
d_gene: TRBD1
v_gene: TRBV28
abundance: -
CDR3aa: CASSPLTGGNEQFF
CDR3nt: TGTGCCAGCAGTCCGCTGACAGGGGGAAATGAGCAGTTCTTC

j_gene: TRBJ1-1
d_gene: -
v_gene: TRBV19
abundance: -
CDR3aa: CASSSMNTEAFF
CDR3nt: TGTGCCAGTAGTTCCATGAACACTGAAGCTTTCTTT

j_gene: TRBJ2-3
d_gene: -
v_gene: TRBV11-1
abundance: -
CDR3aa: CASSSPQDTQYF
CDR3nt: TGTGCCAGCAGCTCCCCCCAAGATACGCAGTATTTT

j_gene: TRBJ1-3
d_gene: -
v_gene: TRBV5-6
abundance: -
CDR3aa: CASSPTPGSSGNTIYF
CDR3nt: TGTGCCAGCAGCCCTACACCTGGGAGCTCTGGAAACACCATATATTTT

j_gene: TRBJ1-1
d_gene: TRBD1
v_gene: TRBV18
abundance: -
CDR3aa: CASSRDRGGTEAFF
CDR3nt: TGTGCCAGCTCAAGGGACAGGGGTGGGACTGAAGCTTTCTTT

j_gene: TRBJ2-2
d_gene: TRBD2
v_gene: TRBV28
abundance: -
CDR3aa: CASSIKAGVTGELFF
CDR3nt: TGTGCCAGCAGTATAAAAGCGGGAGTCACCGGGGAGCTGTTTTTT

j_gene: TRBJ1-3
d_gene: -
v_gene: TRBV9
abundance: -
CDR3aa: CASSATTGTGNTIYF
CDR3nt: TGTGCCAGCAGCGCAACAACGGGGACTGGAAACACCATATATTTT

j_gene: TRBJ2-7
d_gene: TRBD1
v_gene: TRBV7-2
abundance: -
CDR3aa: CASSLTGAILTYEQYF
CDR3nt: TGTGCCAGCAGCTTGACAGGGGCGATACTTACCTACGAGCAGTACTTC

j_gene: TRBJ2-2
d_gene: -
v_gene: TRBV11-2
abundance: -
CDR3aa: CASSLGTTTTGELFF
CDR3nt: TGTGCCAGCAGCTTAGGGACAACTACCACCGGGGAGCTGTTTTTT

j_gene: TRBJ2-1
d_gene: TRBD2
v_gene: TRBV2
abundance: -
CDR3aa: CASRKILAGGTYNEQFF
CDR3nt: TGTGCCAGCAGGAAGATATTAGCGGGAGGGACCTACAATGAGCAGTTCTTC

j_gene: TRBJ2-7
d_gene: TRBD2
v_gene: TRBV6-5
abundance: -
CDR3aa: CASSYSGSGSSYEQYF
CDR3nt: TGTGCCAGCAGTTACTCTGGTAGCGGGAGTTCCTACGAGCAGTACTTC

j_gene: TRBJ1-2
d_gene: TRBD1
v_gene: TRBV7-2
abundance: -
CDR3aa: CASSFGDRQPNYGYTF
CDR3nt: TGTGCCAGCAGCTTCGGGGACAGGCAACCTAACTATGGCTACACCTTC